Below, 5 T cell receptor beta chains from the same sample are listed, as sequenced in a study of blood T cell repertoires in COVID-19. Some clones are missing from TCRdb's copy, which holds only in-frame ones; the method was immunoSEQ multiplex PCR. This table has nearly 350,000 clones, 87% appearing once. Sequencing input: peripheral blood. The receptors come from a woman aged 50 to 65 with COVID-19, enrolled during active disease.

The chain combines TRBV19 with TRBJ1-1; 7 nucleotides align to TRBD1. With V trimmed by 5 bases and J by 1 base, 4 bases remained unmatched. The CDR3 has 14 residues. Germline CDR1 and CDR2: LNHDA and SQIVND (reference sequence). The CDR3 loop reads CASSSGTANTEAFF. Here the CDR3 DNA reads TGTGCCAGTAGTTCCGGGACAGCGAACACTGAAGCTTTCTTT.

The rearrangement uses TRBV5-4 and TRBJ1-4; tentative D call: TRBD1 (6 bases). V was clipped by 0 bases and J by 8 bases, with 14 bases between them. CDR3 length: 15 amino acids. Germline CDR1 SGHNT, CDR2 YYREEE (reference sequence). The CDR3: CASSLGGNREEKLFF. The CDR3 DNA reads as TGTGCCAGCAGCTTGGGAGGGAACAGGGAGGAAAAACTGTTTTTT.

This chain links TRBV6-2 or TRBV6-3 with TRBJ1-5, with D possibly being TRBD1 (6 bases). The CDR3 runs to 16 residues. Looked up from germline, CDR1 is MNHEY and CDR2 is SVGEGT. The V and J ends lost 0 bases and 0 bases respectively, with 9 bases between them. The DNA of the CDR3 is TGTGCCAGCAGTTACTCGCGGGGGCTTAGCAATCAGCCCCAGCATTTT. It encodes CASSYSRGLSNQPQHF.

The rearrangement joins TRBV15 to TRBJ1-5; a possible D gene is TRBD1 (5 bases). This CDR3 comprises 14 residues. CDR1 and CDR2 from the germline V gene are LNHNV and YYDKDF (reference sequence). The V end lost 0 bases, the J end lost 6 bases, and 9 bases lay between the germline ends. The CDR3 coding sequence is TGTGCCACCAGCAGAGATCGACAGCCTCAGCCCCAGCATTTT. This encodes CATSRDRQPQPQHF.

The gene calls are TRBV27 and TRBJ2-7; 12 bases match TRBD1. The V gene end was trimmed by 6 bases and the J gene end by 0 bases; junction bases not matched to a gene: 9. The germline V gene encodes CDR1 MNHEY and CDR2 SMNVEV (reference sequence). CDR3 length: 17 amino acids. The CDR3 is CASSPRDRGPTSYEQYF. In nucleotides, the CDR3 is TGTGCCAGCAGCCCCCGGGACAGGGGGCCAACCTCCTACGAGCAGTACTTC.